A selection of T cell receptor beta chains follows, all from one sample in a study of shared clonotypes between healthy human individuals. Measured with immunoSEQ multiplex PCR; TCRdb has only the in-frame clones, and not every one. The repertoire consists of millions of clones, with over 85% occurring once and the leading ten covering about 0.41%. Sample: naive CD4+ T cells from PBMCs. The receptors originated from a man aged 18 to 35 in good health. Some clones in this sample may be carry-over from other donors' samples. The conserved cysteine and the conserved F or W are not part of the CDR3 here.

V gene	J gene	CDR3 protein
TRBV28	TRBJ2-7	TSSEWTASSYEQY
TRBV5-1	TRBJ2-5	ASSPGARPSGTQY
TRBV6-5	TRBJ2-1	ASKNSNEQF
TRBV7-2	TRBJ2-3	ASSSPVPGQVDTQY
TRBV18	TRBJ2-5	ASSRGQNQETQY
TRBV7-3	TRBJ1-1	ASSLTSIGAF
TRBV7-2	TRBJ1-1	ASSQNGLEAF
TRBV10-3	TRBJ2-5	ASSVGAGETQY
TRBV19	TRBJ2-5	ASSWQGGTQY
TRBV11-2	TRBJ2-7	ASSFGGSYEQY
TRBV7-3	TRBJ2-5	ASSLRGQGASETQY
TRBV12-5	TRBJ2-5	ASGFEPTGRRETQY
TRBV10-3	TRBJ2-7	AISRDRNYEQY
TRBV5-1	TRBJ2-3	ASSLGGSPTDTQY
TRBV5-1	TRBJ2-2	ASSLMGSNTGELF
TRBV18	TRBJ2-7	ASSPGLSYEQY
TRBV5-4	TRBJ2-1	ASSFLAGGPSSYNEQF
TRBV25-1	TRBJ1-6	ASSDPTGGGKSPLH
TRBV19	TRBJ2-7	ASSPAGRSGYEQY
TRBV7-3	TRBJ2-2	ASSLLAQANTGELF
TRBV28	TRBJ2-7	ASSFRQVGVRQY
TRBV28	TRBJ2-1	ASSFGQVQF
TRBV6-5	TRBJ1-5	ASSRDRGFNQPQH
TRBV6-5	TRBJ1-3	ASRTTVIGNTIY
TRBV6-1	TRBJ2-7	ASSEIPHQGVRQY
TRBV7-9	TRBJ1-6	ASRAGAYNSPLH
TRBV7-3	TRBJ2-5	ASSLRARETQY
TRBV5-1	TRBJ2-3	ASSRTVNTDTQY
TRBV28	TRBJ2-5	ASSFRGAGQETQY
TRBV6-4	TRBJ2-1	ASSNRDEQF
TRBV18	TRBJ1-4	ASSAPTGVREKLF
TRBV9	TRBJ2-3	ASSISSTDTQY
TRBV28	TRBJ1-5	ASSQFGGTGSQPQH
TRBV28	TRBJ1-1	ASSLGGGGQNTEAF
TRBV18	TRBJ1-3	ASSPQSLSGNTIY
TRBV30	TRBJ1-1	AWTGTGNTEAF
TRBV5-6	TRBJ2-5	ASSFRGETQY
TRBV4-1	TRBJ2-1	ASSPQGAAYNEQF
TRBV29-1	TRBJ1-3	SVESGVGNTIY
TRBV2	TRBJ2-3	ASSDSPWGDTQY
TRBV5-1	TRBJ1-1	ASSSQGLGTEAF
TRBV4-3	TRBJ1-2	ASSHNPWDSNYGYT
TRBV19	TRBJ2-3	ASSIVLLDTQY
TRBV28	TRBJ1-5	ASSAGGSNQPQH
TRBV19	TRBJ1-2	ASSARQGDGYT
TRBV10-3	TRBJ1-2	AISETDRAANYGYT